The clone carrying this T cell receptor beta chain showed up many times. This CDR3 has 15 amino acids. After removal of 7 bases from V and 2 bases from J, the junction contained 7 bases not matched to a gene. This sample was included in a study of T-cell memory formation after mild COVID-19. Looking at the study overall: Clusters were largely donor specific.

Each CDR3 protein gets one entry after TCRdb re-called the 5' RACE reads with MiXCR. The top ten hold about a fifth of the sample, which has around 340,000 distinct CDR3 sequences, 15% to 20% seen once. The sequenced sample consisted of PBMCs or a T cell subset sorted from them (not recorded which). The origin of this receptor is a man between 18 and 29 years old who had mild COVID-19 (a few samples of this study predate the infection). Cell type and time point are not known. The chain joins TRBV12-3 or TRBV12-4 to TRBJ2-5; 10 bases are a match to TRBD1. This CDR3 reads CASIRDRGRQETQYF. CDR3 DNA sequence: TGTGCCAGCATCAGGGACAGGGGTCGTCAAGAGACCCAGTACTTC.